The next 13 T cell receptor beta chains were all read from a single sample in a study of blood T cell repertoires in COVID-19. The table came from immunoSEQ multiplex PCR; TCRdb's copy has only in-frame clones and leaves some out. Of fewer than 350,000 clones listed, about 89% are singletons. Sequenced: peripheral blood. Every receptor here comes from a man aged 35 to 55 with active or convalescent COVID-19.

This chain joins TRBV9 and TRBJ2-5; weak D call: TRBD2 (6 bases). Germline V gene lookup returns CDR1 SGDLS and CDR2 YYNGEE. Trimming removed 3 bases at V and 2 bases at J, with 14 bases between. CDR3 length: 15 residues. CDR3 protein: CASSALTSWQETQYF. CDR3 bases: TGTGCCAGCAGCGCCCTGACTAGTTGGCAAGAGACCCAGTACTTC.

V is TRBV2 and J is TRBJ2-7; 7 bases are a match to TRBD1. Germline CDR1 reads SNHLY; CDR2 reads FYNNEI. Germline trimming cut 3 bases from V and 3 bases from J; bases unmatched to any gene: 8. CDR3 length equals 15 residues. CDR3 loop: CASSESTGKVYEQYF. The CDR3 nucleotides read TGTGCCAGCAGTGAGTCGACAGGGAAAGTCTACGAGCAGTACTTC.

This sequence joins TRBV19 and TRBJ2-1, with 8 bases that match TRBD1. The ends lost 3 bases at V and 4 bases at J; junction bases unmatched: 8. This CDR3 has 16 amino acids. The germline CDR1 and CDR2 sequences are LNHDA and SQIVND (reference sequence). The CDR3 protein is CASSIFRGPDYNEQFF. The CDR3 nucleotides are TGTGCCAGTAGTATTTTCAGGGGGCCCGATTACAATGAGCAGTTCTTC.

The chain is built from TRBV4-2 and TRBJ2-7, with 10 bases matching TRBD1. The CDR3 consists of 14 residues. V gave up 4 bases and J gave up 3 bases; unmatched junction bases: 3. The germline V gene encodes CDR1 LGHNA and CDR2 YNFKEQ. CDR3 nucleotides: TGTGCCAGCAGCCGTGGGACAGGGGACTACGAGCAGTACTTC. Translation gives CASSRGTGDYEQYF.

This chain connects TRBV24-1 to TRBJ1-4; D possibly corresponds to TRBD1 (6 bases). Germline CDR1 is KGHDR and CDR2 is SFDVKD. This CDR3 has 14 residues. Trimming stripped 5 bases from V and 5 bases from J, with 11 bases between. CDR3: CATSGQADNEKLFF. CDR3 in DNA: TGTGCCACCAGTGGACAGGCTGACAATGAAAAACTGTTTTTT.

This CDR3 reads CASSDSNTDTQYF. CDR3 sequence (DNA): TGTGCCAGCAGTGACTCTAATACAGATACGCAGTATTTT. The chain is built from TRBV2 and TRBJ2-3; D remains unclear. The CDR3 has 13 amino acids. Between the trimmed V and J ends, which lost 3 bases and 3 bases, there was a span of 7 bases. The germline gives CDR1 SNHLY, CDR2 FYNNEI.

The chain joins TRBV7-8 to TRBJ1-5, with D tentatively TRBD1 (5 bases). CDR1 SGHVS and CDR2 FQNEAQ come from the germline V gene. Trimming removed 1 base at V and 11 bases at J, with 9 bases between. This CDR3 spans 12 amino acids. The CDR3 loop is CASSLDRGAQHF. CDR3 DNA: TGTGCCAGCAGCTTAGATCGGGGGGCCCAGCATTTT.

The rearrangement links TRBV6-5 to TRBJ1-4; D call uncertain. The germline V gene has CDR1 MNHEY and CDR2 SVGAGI. Trimming removed 7 bases at V and 7 bases at J, with 16 bases between. The CDR3 sequence is 14 residues long. The CDR3 here is CASTAWGDGEKLFF. CDR3 DNA: TGTGCCAGCACTGCGTGGGGAGACGGTGAAAAACTGTTTTTT.

The J gene is TRBJ2-7, the V gene TRBV18; D may be TRBD1 (5 bases). The CDR3 has 13 residues. Trimming took off 2 bases at V and 1 base at J, with 6 bases between the two ends. Germline values: CDR1 KGHSH, CDR2 LQKENI. The CDR3 is CASSPRQSYEQYF. The CDR3 DNA follows: TGTGCCAGCTCACCAAGACAGTCCTACGAGCAGTACTTC. Combining the CDR3 with reference TRBV18 and TRBJ2-7 gives the whole variable domain NAGVMQNPRHLVRRRGQEARLRCSPMKGHSHVYWYRQLPEEGLKFMVYLQKENIIDESGMPKERFSAEFPKEGPSILRIQQVVRGDSAAYFCASSPRQSYEQYFGPGTRLTVT.

J is TRBJ1-1 and V is TRBV5-1; 7 nucleotides line up with TRBD1. The V gene's germline CDR1 is SGHRS and CDR2 YFSETQ. V trimming: 3 bases; J trimming: 6 bases; junction bases outside the gene matches: 17. This CDR3 spans 17 amino acids. In nucleotides, the CDR3 is TGCGCCAGCAGCTCCTTAAGGACAGGCCCCATCGGGGCTGAAGCTTTCTTT. It translates to CASSSLRTGPIGAEAFF.

The chain combines TRBV5-1 with TRBJ2-2; D gene uncertain. The CDR3 contains 15 residues. Germline loops: CDR1 SGHRS, CDR2 YFSETQ. Trimming pared 2 bases from V and 0 bases from J, leaving 8 bases between. In DNA, the CDR3 is TGCGCCAGCAGCTTACAGCAGACGAACACCGGGGAGCTGTTTTTT. It yields the protein CASSLQQTNTGELFF.

The gene calls are TRBV11-2 and TRBJ1-6, with D possibly being TRBD1 (5 bases). Germline loops: CDR1 SGHAT, CDR2 FQNNGV. This CDR3 has 14 residues. Trimming left V 7 bases short and J 12 bases short, with 19 bases between. CDR3 residues: CASTLGQGSEPLHF. CDR3 coding DNA: TGTGCCAGCACCCTGGGGCAGGGTTCTGAACCCCTCCACTTT.

V and J are TRBV30 and TRBJ2-1; 13 bases align to TRBD2. The CDR3 totals 17 residues. The V segment lost 0 bases and the J segment 9 bases; nucleotides outside the gene matches: 11. Per the germline V gene, CDR1 is GTSNPN and CDR2 is SVGIG (reference sequence). CDR3 nucleotides: TGTGCCTGGAGTGTACCCGTAACTAGCGGGGGGGCCACTGAGCAGTTCTTC. It encodes CAWSVPVTSGGATEQFF.